This entry describes one TCR beta chain. The sample belongs to a study of regulatory T cells in long-lasting Graves disease. As to time point: newly diagnosed GD, antithyroid drugs for less than 3 months. From RNA extracted from PBMCs, the TCR library was made. The CDR3 runs 15 residues. CDR1 and CDR2 from the germline V gene are SQVTM and ANQGSEA. Trimming took off 5 bases at V and 8 bases at J, with 22 bases between the two ends. Building of the TCR beta libraries involved iRepertoire HTBI primers and Arm-PCR of CDR3 regions. TCRdb ran MiXCR on the multiplex PCR reads and lists one entry per CDR3 protein. The sample consists of hundreds of thousands of distinct CDR3 sequences, approximately 15% of them appearing once. The same specimen was also included in a second study, on T cells in Graves' hyperthyroidism and ophthalmopathy.

Here the sequenced sample was peripheral blood mononuclear cells (PBMCs), taken at new diagnosis, from a patient treated with antithyroid drugs. This receptor was obtained from a woman aged 30 to 39 with Graves disease. The chain has TRBV29-1 and TRBJ2-1; no firm D call. DNA for the CDR3: TGCAGCGTTTTTACGATGGCGGAGCCGAGTTATGAGCAGTTCTTC. This sequence encodes CSVFTMAEPSYEQFF.